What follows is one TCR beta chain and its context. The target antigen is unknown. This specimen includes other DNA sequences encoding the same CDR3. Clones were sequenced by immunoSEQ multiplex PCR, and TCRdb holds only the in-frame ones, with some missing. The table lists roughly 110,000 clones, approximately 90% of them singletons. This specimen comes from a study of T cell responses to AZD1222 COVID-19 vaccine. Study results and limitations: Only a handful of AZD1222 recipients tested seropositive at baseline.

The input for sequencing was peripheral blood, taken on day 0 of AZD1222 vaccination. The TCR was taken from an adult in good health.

The DNA of the CDR3 is TGTGCCAGCAGCTTAGGACTAGCGGGGGGTAACCAAGAGACCCAGTACTTC. This translates into CASSLGLAGGNQETQYF. This chain links TRBV7-3 with TRBJ2-5; TRBD2 aligns across 14 bases. The germline CDR1 and CDR2 sequences are SGHTA and FQGTGA. J was trimmed by 0 bases and V by 2 bases; bases with no gene match: 2. The CDR3 extends over 17 amino acids.